This T cell receptor (beta chain) came from a study of identical twins. Regarding the study as a whole: Twins' surplus sharing was weaker for beta out-of-frame sequences. Compared with unrelated sharing, twin-shared out-of-frame alpha sequences had more low-probability sequences.

One entry per CDR3 protein, called by TCRdb with MiXCR from the 5' RACE reads. This sample has about 520,000 distinct CDR3 sequences, with roughly a fifth found just once. As to this clonotype: What it binds is not known.

The sample was also reused in another study, on T cells expressing NK-cell markers.

The TCR originated in a woman aged 18-29 years in good health. The sequenced material came from CD4+ T cells sorted from blood.

The DNA of the CDR3 is TGCGCCAGCAGCTTGAGTAAGGATTCACCCCTCCACTTT. This gives the protein CASSLSKDSPLHF. J is TRBJ1-6 and V is TRBV5-1; D is unclear. The V end was cut by 1 base, the J end by 8 bases, with 7 bases between. The CDR3 runs to 13 residues. The germline CDR1 and CDR2 sequences are SGHRS and YFSETQ.